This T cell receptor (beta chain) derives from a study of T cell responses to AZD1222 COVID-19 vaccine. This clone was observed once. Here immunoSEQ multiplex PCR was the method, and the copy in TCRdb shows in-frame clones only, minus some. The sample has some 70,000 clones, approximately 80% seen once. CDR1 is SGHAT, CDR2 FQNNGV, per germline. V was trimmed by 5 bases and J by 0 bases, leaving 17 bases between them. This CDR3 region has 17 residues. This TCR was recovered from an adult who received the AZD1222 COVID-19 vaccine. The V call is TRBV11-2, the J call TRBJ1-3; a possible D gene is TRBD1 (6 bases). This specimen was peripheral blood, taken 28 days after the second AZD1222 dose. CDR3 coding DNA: TGTGCCAGCAGCCTTAGGCCTGACAGGTTCTCTGGAAACACCATATATTTT. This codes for CASSLRPDRFSGNTIYF.